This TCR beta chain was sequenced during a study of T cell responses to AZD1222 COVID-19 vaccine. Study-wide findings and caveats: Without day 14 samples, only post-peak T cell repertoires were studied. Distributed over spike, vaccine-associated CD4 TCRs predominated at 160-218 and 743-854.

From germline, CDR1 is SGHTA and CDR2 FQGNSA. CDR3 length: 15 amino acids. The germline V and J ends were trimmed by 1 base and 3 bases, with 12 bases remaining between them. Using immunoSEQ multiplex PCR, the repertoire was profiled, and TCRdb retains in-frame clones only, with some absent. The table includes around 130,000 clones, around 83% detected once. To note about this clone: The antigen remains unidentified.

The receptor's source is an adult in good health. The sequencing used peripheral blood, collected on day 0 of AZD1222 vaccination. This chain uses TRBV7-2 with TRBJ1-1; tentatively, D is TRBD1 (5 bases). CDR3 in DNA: TGTGCCAGCAGCTTAGTTCCAGGGCGGCACACTGAAGCTTTCTTT. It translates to CASSLVPGRHTEAFF.